The sequence of this T cell receptor beta chain was determined in a study of cytomegalovirus exposure and HLA in healthy donors. Looking at the study overall: Prior work identified 120 million or so unique TCR beta sequences in 190 million or so T cells. Broader study findings: According to a later analysis, donors in an Asian-associated ancestry cluster reportedly had fewer N-insertions than the approximately 730-donor mean. A missense variant in DCLRE1C was later tied to TCR beta V- and J-gene trimming.

This clone came up a few times. Its antigen is not known. Use of 60 Vbeta and 13 Jbeta primers characterized the PCR. Assay: immunoSEQ multiplex PCR; the TCRdb copy retains only in-frame clones and omits some. This sample carries 120,000 to 150,000 clones, 82% of them seen once, and the ten largest clones take about 3.4%. V was clipped by 3 bases and J by 8 bases; unmatched bases: 17. The CDR3 runs 19 residues. Germline V CDR1 and CDR2: SEHNR, FQNEAQ (reference sequence). There were likely unrecorded immune exposures, though donors were nominally healthy when sampled. The rearrangement uses TRBV7-9 and TRBJ2-1; 12 bases map to TRBD1. Material: PBMCs. This clonotype originated in a male donor in good health and CMV-seronegative. CDR3 protein: CASSFFRMNTGTGGHEQFF. The CDR3 DNA reads as TGTGCCAGCAGCTTTTTTAGGATGAATACCGGGACAGGGGGCCATGAGCAGTTCTTC.